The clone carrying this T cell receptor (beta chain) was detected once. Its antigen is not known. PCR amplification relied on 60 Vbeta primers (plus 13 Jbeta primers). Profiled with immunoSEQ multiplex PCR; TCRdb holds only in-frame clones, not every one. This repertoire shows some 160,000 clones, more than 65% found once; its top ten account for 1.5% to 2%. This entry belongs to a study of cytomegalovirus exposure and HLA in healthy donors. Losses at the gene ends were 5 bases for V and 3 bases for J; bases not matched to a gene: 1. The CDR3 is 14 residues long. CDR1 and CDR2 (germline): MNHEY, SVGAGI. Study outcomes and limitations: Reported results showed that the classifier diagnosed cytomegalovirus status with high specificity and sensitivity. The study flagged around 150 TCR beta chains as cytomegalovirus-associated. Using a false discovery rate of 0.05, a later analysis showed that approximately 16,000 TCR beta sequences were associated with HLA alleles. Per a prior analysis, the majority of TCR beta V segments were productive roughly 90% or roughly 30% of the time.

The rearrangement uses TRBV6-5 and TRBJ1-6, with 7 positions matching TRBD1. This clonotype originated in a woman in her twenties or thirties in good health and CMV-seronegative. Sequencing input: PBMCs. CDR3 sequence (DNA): TGTGCCAGCAGTGACAGGGTCTATAATTCACCCCTCCACTTT. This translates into CASSDRVYNSPLHF.